This T cell receptor (beta chain) appears in the sequencing data of a study of cytomegalovirus exposure and HLA in healthy donors. Broader study findings: Follow-up analysis later connected one missense variant in DCLRE1C with trimming of TCR beta V- and J-genes. Sequencing likely generated an artifact that appeared as a cluster of highly shared sequence variants.

PCR used 60 Vbeta primers and 13 Jbeta primers. Some clones are missing from TCRdb's copy, which holds only in-frame ones; the method was immunoSEQ multiplex PCR. The data contain 200,000 to 300,000 clones, 85% of them singletons. As for this clone: What it binds is not known.

The sequencing input was PBMCs. The sequence was obtained from a girl aged 2 to 10 in good health and CMV-seronegative.

The CDR3 DNA sequence: TGCGCCAGCAGCCAAGCCCGAACAGGGGCGGGTGGAAACACCATATATTTT. Amino acid sequence: CASSQARTGAGGNTIYF. The J gene is TRBJ1-3, the V gene TRBV4-1; 7 nucleotides align to TRBD1. The CDR3 is 17 amino acids. Per germline, CDR1 MGHRA and CDR2 YSYEKL. V trimming: 1 base; J trimming: 3 bases; junction bases outside the gene matches: 9.